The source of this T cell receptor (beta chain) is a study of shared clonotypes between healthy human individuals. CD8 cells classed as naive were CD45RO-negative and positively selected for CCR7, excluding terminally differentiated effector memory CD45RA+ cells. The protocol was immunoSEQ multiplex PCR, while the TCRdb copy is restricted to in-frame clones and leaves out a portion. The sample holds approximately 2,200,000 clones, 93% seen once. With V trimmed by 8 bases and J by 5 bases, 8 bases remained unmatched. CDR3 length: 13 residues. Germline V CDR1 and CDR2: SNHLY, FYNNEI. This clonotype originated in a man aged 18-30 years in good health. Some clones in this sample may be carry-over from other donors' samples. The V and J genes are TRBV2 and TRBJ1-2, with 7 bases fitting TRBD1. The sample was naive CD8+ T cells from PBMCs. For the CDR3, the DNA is TGTGCCAGCCCTGACAGGGAAGGGTATGGCTACACCTTC. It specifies CASPDREGYGYTF.